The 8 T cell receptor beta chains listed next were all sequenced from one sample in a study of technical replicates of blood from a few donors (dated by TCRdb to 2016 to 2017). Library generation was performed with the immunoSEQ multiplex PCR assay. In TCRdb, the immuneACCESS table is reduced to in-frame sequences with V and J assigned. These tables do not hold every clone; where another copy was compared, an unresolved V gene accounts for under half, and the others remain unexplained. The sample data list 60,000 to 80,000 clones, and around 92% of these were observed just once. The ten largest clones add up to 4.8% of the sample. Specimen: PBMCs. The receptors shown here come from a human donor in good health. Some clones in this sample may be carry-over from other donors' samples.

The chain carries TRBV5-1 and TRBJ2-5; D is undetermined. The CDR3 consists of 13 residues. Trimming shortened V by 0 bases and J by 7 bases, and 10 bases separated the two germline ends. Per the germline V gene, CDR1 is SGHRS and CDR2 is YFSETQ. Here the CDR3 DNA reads TGCGCCAGCAGCTTGGGCCAGTCAGGGACCCAGTACTTC. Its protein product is CASSLGQSGTQYF.

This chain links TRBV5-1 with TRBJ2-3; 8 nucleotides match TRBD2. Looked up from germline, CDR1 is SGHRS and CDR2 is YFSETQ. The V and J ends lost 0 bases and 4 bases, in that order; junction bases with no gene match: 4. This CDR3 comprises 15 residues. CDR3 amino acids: CASSLGPGGPDTQYF. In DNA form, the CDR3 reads TGCGCCAGCAGCTTGGGGCCGGGGGGGCCAGATACGCAGTATTTT.

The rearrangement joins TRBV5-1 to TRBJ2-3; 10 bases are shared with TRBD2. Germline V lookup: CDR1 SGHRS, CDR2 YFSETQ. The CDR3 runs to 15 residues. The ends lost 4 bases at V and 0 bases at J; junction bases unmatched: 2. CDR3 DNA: TGCGCCAGCAGCCCGACTAGCGGGAGCACAGATACGCAGTATTTT. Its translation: CASSPTSGSTDTQYF.

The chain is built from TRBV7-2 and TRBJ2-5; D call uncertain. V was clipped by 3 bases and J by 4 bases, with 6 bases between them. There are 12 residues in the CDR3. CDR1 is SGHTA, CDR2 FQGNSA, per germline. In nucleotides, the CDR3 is TGTGCCAGCAGCTTTGTGCGAGAGACCCAGTACTTC. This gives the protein CASSFVRETQYF.

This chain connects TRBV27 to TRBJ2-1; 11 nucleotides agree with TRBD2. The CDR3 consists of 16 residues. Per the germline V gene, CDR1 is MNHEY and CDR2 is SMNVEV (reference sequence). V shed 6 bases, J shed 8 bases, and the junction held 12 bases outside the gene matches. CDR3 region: CASRPRTSGLGHEQFF. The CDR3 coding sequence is TGTGCCAGCAGACCCCGGACTAGCGGGCTGGGACATGAGCAGTTCTTC.

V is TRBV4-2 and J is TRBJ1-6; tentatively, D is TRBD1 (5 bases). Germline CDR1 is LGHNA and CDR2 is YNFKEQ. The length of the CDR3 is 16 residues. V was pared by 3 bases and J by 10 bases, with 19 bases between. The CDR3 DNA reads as TGTGCCAGCAGCCAGGGGGGGGACCCCCAGCAGTCACCCCTCCACTTT. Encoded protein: CASSQGGDPQQSPLHF.

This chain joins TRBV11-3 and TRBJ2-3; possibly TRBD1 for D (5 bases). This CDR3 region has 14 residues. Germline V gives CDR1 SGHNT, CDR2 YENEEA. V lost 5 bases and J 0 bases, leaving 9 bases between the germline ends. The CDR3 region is CASSPRTSTDTQYF. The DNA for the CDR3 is TGTGCCAGCAGCCCACGGACAAGCACAGATACGCAGTATTTT.

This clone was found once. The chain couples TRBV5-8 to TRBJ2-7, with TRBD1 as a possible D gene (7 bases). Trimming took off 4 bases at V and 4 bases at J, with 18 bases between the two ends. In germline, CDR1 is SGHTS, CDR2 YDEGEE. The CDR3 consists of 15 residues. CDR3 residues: CASSNRDRGGYEQYF. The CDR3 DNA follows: TGTGCCAGCAGCAACCGGGACAGAGGAGGGTACGAGCAGTACTTC.